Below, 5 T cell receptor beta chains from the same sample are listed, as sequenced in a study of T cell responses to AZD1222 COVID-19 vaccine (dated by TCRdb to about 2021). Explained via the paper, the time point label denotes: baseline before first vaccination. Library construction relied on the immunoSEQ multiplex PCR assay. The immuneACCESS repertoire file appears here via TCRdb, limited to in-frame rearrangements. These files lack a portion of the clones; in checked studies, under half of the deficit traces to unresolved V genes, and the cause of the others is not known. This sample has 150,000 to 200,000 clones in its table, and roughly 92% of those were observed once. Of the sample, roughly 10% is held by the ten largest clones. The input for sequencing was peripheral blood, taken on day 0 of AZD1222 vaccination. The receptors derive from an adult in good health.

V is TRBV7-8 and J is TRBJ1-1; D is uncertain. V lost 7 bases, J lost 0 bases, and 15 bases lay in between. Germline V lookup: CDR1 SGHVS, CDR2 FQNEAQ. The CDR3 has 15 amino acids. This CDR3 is CASILMGSVNTEAFF. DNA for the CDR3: TGTGCCAGCATCCTAATGGGATCCGTGAACACTGAAGCTTTCTTT.

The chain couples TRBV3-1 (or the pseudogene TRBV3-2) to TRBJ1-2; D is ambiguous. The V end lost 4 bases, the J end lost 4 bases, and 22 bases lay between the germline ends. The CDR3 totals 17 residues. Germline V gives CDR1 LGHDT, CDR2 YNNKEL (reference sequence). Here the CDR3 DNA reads TGTGCCAGCAGCCTCAGGCCCTATCGGGGTGAAAGCTATGGCTACACCTTC. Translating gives CASSLRPYRGESYGYTF.

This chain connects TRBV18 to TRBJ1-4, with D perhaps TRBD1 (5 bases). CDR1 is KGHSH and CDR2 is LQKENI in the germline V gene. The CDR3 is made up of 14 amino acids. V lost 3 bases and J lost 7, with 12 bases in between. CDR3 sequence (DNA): TGTGCCAGCTCACCCCGACAGCGCGGTGAAAAACTGTTTTTT. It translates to CASSPRQRGEKLFF. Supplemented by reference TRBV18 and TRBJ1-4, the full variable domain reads NAGVMQNPRHLVRRRGQEARLRCSPMKGHSHVYWYRQLPEEGLKFMVYLQKENIIDESGMPKERFSAEFPKEGPSILRIQQVVRGDSAAYFCASSPRQRGEKLFFGSGTQLSVL.

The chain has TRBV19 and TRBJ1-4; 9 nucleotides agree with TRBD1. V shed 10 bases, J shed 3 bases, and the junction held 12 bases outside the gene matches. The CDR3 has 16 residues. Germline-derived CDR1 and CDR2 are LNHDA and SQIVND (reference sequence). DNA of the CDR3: TGTGCCAAGAAGGACAGGGGTACGTTGGCTAATGAAAAACTGTTTTTT. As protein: CAKKDRGTLANEKLFF. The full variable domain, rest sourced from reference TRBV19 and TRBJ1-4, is DGGITQSPKYLFRKEGQNVTLSCEQNLNHDAMYWYRQDPGQGLRLIYYSQIVNDFQKGDIAEGYSVSREKKESFPLTVTSAQKNPTAFYLCAKKDRGTLANEKLFFGSGTQLSVL.

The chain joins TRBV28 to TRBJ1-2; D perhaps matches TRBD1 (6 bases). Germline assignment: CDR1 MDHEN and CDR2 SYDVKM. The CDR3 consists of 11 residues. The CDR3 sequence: CGTGRNYGYTF. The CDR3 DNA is TGTGGTACAGGGAGGAACTATGGCTACACCTTC.